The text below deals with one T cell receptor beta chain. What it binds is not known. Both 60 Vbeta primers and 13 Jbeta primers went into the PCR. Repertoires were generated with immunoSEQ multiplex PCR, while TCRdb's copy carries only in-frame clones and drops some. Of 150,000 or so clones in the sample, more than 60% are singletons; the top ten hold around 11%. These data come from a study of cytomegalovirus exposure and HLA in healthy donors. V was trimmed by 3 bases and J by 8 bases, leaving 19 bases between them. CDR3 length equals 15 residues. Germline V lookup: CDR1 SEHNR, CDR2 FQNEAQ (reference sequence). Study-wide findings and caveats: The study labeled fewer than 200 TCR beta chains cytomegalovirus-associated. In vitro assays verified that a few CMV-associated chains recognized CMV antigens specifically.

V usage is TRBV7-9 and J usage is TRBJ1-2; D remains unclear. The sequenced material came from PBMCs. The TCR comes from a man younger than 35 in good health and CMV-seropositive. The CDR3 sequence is CASSFHERWVSGYTF. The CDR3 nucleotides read TGTGCCAGCAGCTTCCACGAGAGGTGGGTGAGCGGCTACACCTTC.